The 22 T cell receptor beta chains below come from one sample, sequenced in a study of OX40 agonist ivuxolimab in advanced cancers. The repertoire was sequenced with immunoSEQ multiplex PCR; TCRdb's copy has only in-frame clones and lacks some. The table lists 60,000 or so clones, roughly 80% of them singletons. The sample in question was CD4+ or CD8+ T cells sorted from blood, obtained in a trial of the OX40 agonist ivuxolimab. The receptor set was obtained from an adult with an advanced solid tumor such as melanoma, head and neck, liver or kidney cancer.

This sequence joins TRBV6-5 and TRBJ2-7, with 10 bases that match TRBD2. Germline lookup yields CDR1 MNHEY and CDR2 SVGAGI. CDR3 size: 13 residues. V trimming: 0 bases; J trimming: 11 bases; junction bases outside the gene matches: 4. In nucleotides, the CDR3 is TGTGCCAGCAGTTACTCCTCAGCGGGGGGGGAGTACTTC. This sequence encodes CASSYSSAGGEYF.

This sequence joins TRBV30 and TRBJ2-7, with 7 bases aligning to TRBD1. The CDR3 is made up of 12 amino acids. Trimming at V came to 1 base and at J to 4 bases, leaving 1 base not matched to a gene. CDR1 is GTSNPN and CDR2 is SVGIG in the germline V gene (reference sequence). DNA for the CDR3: TGTGCCTGGAGTGCACAGGGGTACGAGCAGTACTTC. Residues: CAWSAQGYEQYF.

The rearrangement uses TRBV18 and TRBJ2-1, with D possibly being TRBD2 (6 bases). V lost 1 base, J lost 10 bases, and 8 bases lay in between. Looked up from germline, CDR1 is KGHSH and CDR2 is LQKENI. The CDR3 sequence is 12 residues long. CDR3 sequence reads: CASSPLGGEQFF. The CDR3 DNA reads TGTGCCAGCTCACCACTCGGGGGAGAGCAGTTCTTC.

CDR3: CASSLTGGNTEAFF. The CDR3 DNA sequence: TGCGCCAGCAGCTTGACAGGGGGCAACACTGAAGCTTTCTTT. The chain has TRBV5-1 and TRBJ1-1, with 9 bases lining up with TRBD1. Germline loops: CDR1 SGHRS, CDR2 YFSETQ. V gave up 1 base and J gave up 2 bases; unmatched junction bases: 0. This CDR3 has 14 amino acids.

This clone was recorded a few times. The CDR3 region has the DNA TGTGCCAGCAGCTTAGGACGCGGGGGGCCGGTCCAAGAGACCCAGTACTTC. It yields the protein CASSLGRGGPVQETQYF. This chain connects TRBV7-8 to TRBJ2-5; 8 bases line up with TRBD2. CDR3 length: 17 residues. V shed 1 base, J shed 1 base, and the junction held 8 bases outside the gene matches. Germline CDR1 SGHVS, CDR2 FQNEAQ.

Here the CDR3 reads CASSDTGMSAFF. The DNA for the CDR3 is TGCGCCAGCAGCGATACAGGGATGTCGGCTTTCTTT. The chain recombines TRBV5-1 with TRBJ1-1; tentative D call: TRBD1 (6 bases). V lost 4 bases and J 11 bases, leaving 15 bases between the germline ends. The CDR3 length is 12 residues. Germline assignment: CDR1 SGHRS and CDR2 YFSETQ.

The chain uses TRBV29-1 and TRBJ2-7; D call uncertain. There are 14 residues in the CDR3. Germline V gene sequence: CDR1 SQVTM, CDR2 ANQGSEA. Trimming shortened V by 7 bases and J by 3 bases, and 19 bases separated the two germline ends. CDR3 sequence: CSASPLGSRYEQYF. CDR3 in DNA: TGCAGCGCTTCCCCATTGGGTAGTCGCTACGAGCAGTACTTC.

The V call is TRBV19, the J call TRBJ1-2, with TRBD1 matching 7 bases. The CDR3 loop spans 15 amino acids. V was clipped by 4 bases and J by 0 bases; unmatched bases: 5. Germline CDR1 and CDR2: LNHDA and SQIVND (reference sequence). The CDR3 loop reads CASSTTGETNYGYTF. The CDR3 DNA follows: TGTGCCAGTAGTACCACAGGGGAGACTAACTATGGCTACACCTTC.

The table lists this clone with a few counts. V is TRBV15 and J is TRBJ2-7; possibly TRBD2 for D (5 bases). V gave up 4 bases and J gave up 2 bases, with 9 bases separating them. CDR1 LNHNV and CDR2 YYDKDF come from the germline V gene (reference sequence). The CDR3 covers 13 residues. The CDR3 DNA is TGTGCCACCAGCATAGGACTCACCTACGAGCAGTACTTC. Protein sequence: CATSIGLTYEQYF.

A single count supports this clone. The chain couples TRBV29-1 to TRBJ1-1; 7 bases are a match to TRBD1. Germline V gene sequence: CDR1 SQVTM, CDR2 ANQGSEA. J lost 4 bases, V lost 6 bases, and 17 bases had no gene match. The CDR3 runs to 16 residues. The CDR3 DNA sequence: TGCAGCGTGGGCCTAGGGGTTGACAGGGCGGCCACTGAAGCTTTCTTT. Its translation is CSVGLGVDRAATEAFF.

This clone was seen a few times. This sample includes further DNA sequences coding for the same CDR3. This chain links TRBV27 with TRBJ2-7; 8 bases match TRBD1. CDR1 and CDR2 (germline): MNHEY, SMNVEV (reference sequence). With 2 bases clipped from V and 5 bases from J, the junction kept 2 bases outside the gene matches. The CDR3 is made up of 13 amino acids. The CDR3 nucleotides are TGTGCCAGCAGTTTAAGGACAGGGAACGAGCAGTACTTC. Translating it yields CASSLRTGNEQYF.

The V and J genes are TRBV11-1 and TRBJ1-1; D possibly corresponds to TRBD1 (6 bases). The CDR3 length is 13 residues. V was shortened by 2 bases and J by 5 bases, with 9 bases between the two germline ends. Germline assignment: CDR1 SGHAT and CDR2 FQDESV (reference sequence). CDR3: CASSLRTGTEAFF. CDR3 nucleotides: TGTGCCAGCAGCTTACGTACAGGGACTGAAGCTTTCTTT. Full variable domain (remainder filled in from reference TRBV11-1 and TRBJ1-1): EAEVAQSPRYKITEKSQAVAFWCDPISGHATLYWYRQILGQGPELLVQFQDESVVDDSQLPKDRFSAERLKGVDSTLKIQPAELGDSAMYLCASSLRTGTEAFFGQGTRLTVV.

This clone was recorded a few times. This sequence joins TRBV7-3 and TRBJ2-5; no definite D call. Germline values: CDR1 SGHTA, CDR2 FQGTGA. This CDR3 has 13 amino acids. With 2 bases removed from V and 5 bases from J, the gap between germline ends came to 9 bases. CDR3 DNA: TGTGCCAGCAGCTTAGGTGTGGGTGAGACCCAGTACTTC. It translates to CASSLGVGETQYF.

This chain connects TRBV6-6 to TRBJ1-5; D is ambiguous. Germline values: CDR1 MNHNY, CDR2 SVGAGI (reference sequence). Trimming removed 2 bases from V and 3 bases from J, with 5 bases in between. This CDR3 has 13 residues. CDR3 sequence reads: CASSYKDNQPQHF. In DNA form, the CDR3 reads TGTGCCAGCAGTTACAAGGACAATCAGCCCCAGCATTTT.

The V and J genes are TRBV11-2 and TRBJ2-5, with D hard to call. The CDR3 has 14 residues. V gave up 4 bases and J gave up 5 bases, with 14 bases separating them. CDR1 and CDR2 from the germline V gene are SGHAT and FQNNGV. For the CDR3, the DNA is TGTGCCAGCAGCTACCCCCCCTCCGTCGAGACCCAGTACTTC. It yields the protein CASSYPPSVETQYF.

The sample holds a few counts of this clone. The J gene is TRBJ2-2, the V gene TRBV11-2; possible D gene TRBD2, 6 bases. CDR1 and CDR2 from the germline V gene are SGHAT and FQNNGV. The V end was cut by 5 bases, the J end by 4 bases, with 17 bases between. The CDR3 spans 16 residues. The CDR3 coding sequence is TGTGCCAGCAGCCAGGCAGGGCGGGGCGGCACCGGGGAGCTGTTTTTT. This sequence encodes CASSQAGRGGTGELFF. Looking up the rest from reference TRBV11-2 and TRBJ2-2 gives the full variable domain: EAGVAQSPRYKIIEKRQSVAFWCNPISGHATLYWYQQILGQGPKLLIQFQNNGVVDDSQLPKDRFSAERLKGVDSTLKIQPAKLEDSAVYLCASSQAGRGGTGELFFGEGSRLTVL.

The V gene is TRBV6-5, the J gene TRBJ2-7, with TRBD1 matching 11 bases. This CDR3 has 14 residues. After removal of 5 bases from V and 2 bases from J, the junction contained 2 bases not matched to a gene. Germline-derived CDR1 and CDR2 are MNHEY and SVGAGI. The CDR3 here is CASSMGQGAYEQYF. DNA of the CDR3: TGTGCCAGCAGTATGGGACAGGGGGCCTACGAGCAGTACTTC.

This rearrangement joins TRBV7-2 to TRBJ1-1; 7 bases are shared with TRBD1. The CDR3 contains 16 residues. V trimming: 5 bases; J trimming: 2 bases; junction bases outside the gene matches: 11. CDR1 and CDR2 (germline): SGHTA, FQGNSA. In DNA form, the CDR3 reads TGTGCCAGCAGCACCCGCGGTACAGGGGTCAACACTGAAGCTTTCTTT. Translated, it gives CASSTRGTGVNTEAFF.

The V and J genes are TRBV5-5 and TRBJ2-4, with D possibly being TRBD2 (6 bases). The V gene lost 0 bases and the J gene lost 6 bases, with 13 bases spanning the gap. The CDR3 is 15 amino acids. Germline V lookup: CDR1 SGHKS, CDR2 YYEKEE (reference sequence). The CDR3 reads CASSLVGTGANIQYF. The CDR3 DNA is TGTGCCAGCAGCTTGGTCGGGACTGGGGCAAACATTCAGTACTTC.

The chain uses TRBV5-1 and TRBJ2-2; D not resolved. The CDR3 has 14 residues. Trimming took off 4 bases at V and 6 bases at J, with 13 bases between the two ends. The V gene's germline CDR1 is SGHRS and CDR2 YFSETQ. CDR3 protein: CASSPSVVAGELFF. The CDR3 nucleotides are TGCGCCAGCAGCCCCTCTGTAGTTGCCGGGGAGCTGTTTTTT.

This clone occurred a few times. The CDR3 loop is CASSYQGNYGYTF. The CDR3, as DNA: TGTGCCAGCAGTTACCAGGGGAACTATGGCTACACCTTC. This chain connects TRBV2 to TRBJ1-2; tentative D call: TRBD1 (6 bases). The CDR3 length is 13 residues. Germline assignment: CDR1 SNHLY and CDR2 FYNNEI. V dropped 5 bases and J dropped 2 bases, with 9 bases sitting between them.

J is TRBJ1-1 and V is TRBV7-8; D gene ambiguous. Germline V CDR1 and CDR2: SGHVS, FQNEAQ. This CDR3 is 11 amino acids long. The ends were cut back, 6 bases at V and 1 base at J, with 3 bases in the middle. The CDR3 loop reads CASRGNTEAFF. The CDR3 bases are TGTGCCAGCAGAGGGAACACTGAAGCTTTCTTT.